This TCR beta chain was recorded in a study of cytomegalovirus exposure and HLA in healthy donors. Points from the study as a whole: In a later analysis, HLA-C alleles had the fewest associated TCRs, DRB1 alleles the most. Rare TCR sequences predominated, though certain public TCRs were found in many donors.

The V gene's germline CDR1 is LNHDA and CDR2 SQIVND (reference sequence). Unmatched junction bases numbered 9, after V lost 8 bases and J lost 2 bases. The CDR3 is made up of 15 amino acids. To note about this clone: Its antigen remains unidentified.

With 60 Vbeta and 13 Jbeta primers, the PCR was carried out. Assay: immunoSEQ multiplex PCR; the TCRdb copy retains only in-frame clones and omits some. The sample carries some 120,000 clones, more than 75% recorded once. Sequencing was done on a sample of PBMCs. The receptor was derived from a man aged 40-55 years in good health and CMV-seronegative. The V call is TRBV19, the J call TRBJ1-2; 9 bases match TRBD1. The CDR3 sequence is CASRSTGQGNYGYTF. The DNA of the CDR3 is TGTGCCAGTCGCTCCACCGGACAGGGGAACTATGGCTACACCTTC.